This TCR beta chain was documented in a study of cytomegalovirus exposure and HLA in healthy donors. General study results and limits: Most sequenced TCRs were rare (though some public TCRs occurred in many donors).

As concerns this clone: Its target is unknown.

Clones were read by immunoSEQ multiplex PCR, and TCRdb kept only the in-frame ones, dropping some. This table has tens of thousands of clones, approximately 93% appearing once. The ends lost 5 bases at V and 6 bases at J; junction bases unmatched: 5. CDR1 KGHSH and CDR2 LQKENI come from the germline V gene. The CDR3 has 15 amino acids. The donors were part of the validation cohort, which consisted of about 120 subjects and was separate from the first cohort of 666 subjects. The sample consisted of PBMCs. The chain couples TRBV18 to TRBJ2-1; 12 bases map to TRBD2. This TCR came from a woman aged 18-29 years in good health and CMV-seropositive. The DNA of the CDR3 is TGTGCCAGCTCAACGACTAGCGGGAGCCCCAATGAGCAGTTCTTC. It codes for CASSTTSGSPNEQFF.